This T cell receptor beta chain was captured by sequencing in a study of identical twins. The V and J ends lost 3 bases and 9 bases respectively, with 19 bases between them. This CDR3 is 14 amino acids long. Per germline, CDR1 SGHRS and CDR2 YFSETQ. Template switching added a universal primer site; cDNA carried unique molecular identifiers. TCRdb itself ran the 5' RACE reads through MiXCR, one entry per CDR3 protein. The data show about 730,000 distinct CDR3 sequences, roughly 20% seen once. Findings of the study overall: Where beta out-of-frame sequences were concerned, excess twin sharing was weaker.

This clonotype turned up a few times. Its antigen is as yet unknown. The same data also contributed to another study, on T cells expressing NK-cell markers. That source reports: Underlying the TCR beta repertoires were sorted CD3+CD56+NKG2C+, CD3+CD56+NKG2C- and CD3+CD56-NKG2C+ T cells.

The receptor comes from a woman aged 18 to 35 in good health. The chain recombines TRBV5-1 with TRBJ2-7, with TRBD1 as a possible D gene (5 bases). The specimen sequenced was PBMCs. CDR3 amino acids: CASSSKGNDRGQYF. CDR3 DNA: TGCGCCAGCAGCTCCAAAGGAAATGACAGAGGGCAGTACTTC.